This T cell receptor beta chain was identified during a study of shared clonotypes between healthy human individuals. About the research overall: CD4 naive cells filled three plates per donor, CD4 memory three, CD8 naive two and CD8 memory one. Study-wide results and limits: Clonotypes shared by all four donors outscored non-shared clonotypes in generation probability.

Repertoires were generated with immunoSEQ multiplex PCR, while TCRdb's copy carries only in-frame clones and drops some. This sample has around 1 million clones, with more than 75% found just once. CDR1 is SGHRS and CDR2 is YFSETQ in the germline V gene. V lost 6 bases and J lost 4; bases outside the gene matches: 18. The CDR3 runs 17 residues. As to this clone: What it recognizes is unknown.

The V gene is TRBV5-1, the J gene TRBJ1-1, with 7 bases that match TRBD1. The sequence was obtained from a young man in good health. The specimen was memory CD4+ T cells sorted from blood. Subset: CD45RA-negative fraction. CDR3: CASTVSGQAGRTTEAFF. The CDR3 bases are TGCGCCAGCACCGTTTCAGGACAGGCTGGTCGTACCACTGAAGCTTTCTTT. The whole variable domain, remainder taken from reference TRBV5-1 and TRBJ1-1, is KAGVTQTPRYLIKTRGQQVTLSCSPISGHRSVSWYQQTPGQGLQFLFEYFSETQRNKGNFPGRFSGRQFSNSRSEMNVSTLELGDSALYLCASTVSGQAGRTTEAFFGQGTRLTVV.